One and the same sample provided the 21 T cell receptor beta chains below, sequenced in a study of cytomegalovirus exposure and HLA in healthy donors. The primer mix had 60 Vbeta and 13 Jbeta primers. TCRdb's table, derived via immunoSEQ multiplex PCR, lists solely in-frame clones and lacks some. The table includes about 270,000 clones, roughly 70% detected once. Sequencing was carried out using PBMCs. These receptors were obtained from a female donor in good health and CMV-seronegative.

This sequence joins TRBV5-1 and TRBJ2-3, with 9 positions matching TRBD2. Germline assignment: CDR1 SGHRS and CDR2 YFSETQ. Trimming took 2 bases from V and 8 from J; bases not matched to a gene: 9. The length of the CDR3 is 15 residues. In nucleotides, the CDR3 is TGCGCCAGCAGCTTTATAGCGGGAGATAGTAGTACGCAGTATTTT. It is translated as CASSFIAGDSSTQYF.

The chain recombines TRBV7-9 with TRBJ1-1; D is unresolved. This CDR3 is 15 amino acids long. Looked up from germline, CDR1 is SEHNR and CDR2 is FQNEAQ (reference sequence). Trimming stripped 3 bases from V and 4 bases from J, with 15 bases between. As DNA, the CDR3 is TGTGCCAGCAGCTTCTATATGCCGGAGGGCACTGAAGCTTTCTTT. This translates into CASSFYMPEGTEAFF.

This rearrangement joins TRBV27 to TRBJ1-5; the match to TRBD1 covers 8 bases. CDR1 is MNHEY and CDR2 is SMNVEV in the germline V gene (reference sequence). J gave up 0 bases and V 0 bases, and 4 bases lay outside the gene matches. The CDR3 consists of 17 residues. CDR3 coding DNA: TGTGCCAGCAGTTTATCGTACGGACAGGGTAGCAATCAGCCCCAGCATTTT. Protein product: CASSLSYGQGSNQPQHF.

This clone was detected only once. The chain joins TRBV5-4 to TRBJ2-5, with a tentative D call TRBD2 (6 bases). Matching the DNA end better, TRBJ2-7 makes the J call doubtful. The CDR3 contains 13 residues. CDR1 SGHNT and CDR2 YYREEE come from the germline V gene (reference sequence). CDR3 protein: CASSSERVYEQYF. CDR3 coding DNA: TGTGCCAGCAGCTCTGAGCGGGTATACGAGCAGTACTTC.

The rearrangement joins TRBV7-2 to TRBJ2-1; 8 nucleotides match TRBD2. CDR1 and CDR2 from the germline V gene are SGHTA and FQGNSA. CDR3 length equals 15 residues. The trim removed 4 bases at V and 8 bases at J, leaving 10 bases unmatched. In nucleotides, the CDR3 is TGTGCCAGCAGCTCCCTAACGGGAGGGCCACATGAGCAGTTCTTC. It yields the protein CASSSLTGGPHEQFF. Based on the CDR3 plus reference TRBV7-2 and TRBJ2-1, the full variable domain is GAGVSQSPSNKVTEKGKDVELRCDPISGHTALYWYRQSLGQGLEFLIYFQGNSAPDKSGLPSDRFSAERTGGSVSTLTIQRTQQEDSAVYLCASSSLTGGPHEQFFGPGTRLTVL.

The V and J genes are TRBV9 and TRBJ2-3; 8 bases are shared with TRBD2. V shed 8 bases and J 0 bases; nucleotides not matched to a gene: 14. This CDR3 spans 17 amino acids. CDR1 and CDR2 (germline): SGDLS, YYNGEE. CDR3 sequence: CARGNIAGFDSTDTQYF. The DNA of the CDR3 is TGTGCCAGAGGAAATATAGCGGGATTTGATAGCACAGATACGCAGTATTTT.

The chain links TRBV4-1 to TRBJ2-2; 14 bases align to TRBD2. Germline CDR1 is MGHRA and CDR2 is YSYEKL. The CDR3 spans 19 residues. Trimming took 3 bases from V and 3 from J; bases not matched to a gene: 9. The CDR3 DNA follows: TGCGCCAGCAGCCAGAAGGGACTAGCGGGAGTTCCCTACACCGGGGAGCTGTTTTTT. This sequence encodes CASSQKGLAGVPYTGELFF.

The V and J genes are TRBV2 and TRBJ2-6; TRBD1 is a possible D gene (5 bases). Germline lookup yields CDR1 SNHLY and CDR2 FYNNEI. This CDR3 contains 16 residues. With 5 bases removed from V and 0 bases from J, the gap between germline ends came to 11 bases. CDR3 nucleotides: TGTGCCAGCAGTTTCCTAAGGGGCTCTGGGGCCAACGTCCTGACTTTC. It encodes CASSFLRGSGANVLTF.

The count of this clone is one. The rearrangement joins TRBV27 to TRBJ2-1, with 10 bases that match TRBD2. V lost 6 bases and J lost 4; bases outside the gene matches: 6. Germline values: CDR1 MNHEY, CDR2 SMNVEV (reference sequence). The CDR3 runs 15 residues. CDR3 in amino acids: CASRGAGGRYNEQFF. In DNA, the CDR3 is TGTGCCAGCAGGGGAGCGGGAGGGCGATACAATGAGCAGTTCTTC.

The gene calls are TRBV6-4 and TRBJ2-7; 8 nucleotides agree with TRBD2. Germline lookup yields CDR1 MRHNA and CDR2 SNTAGT. With V trimmed by 2 bases and J by 6 bases, 18 bases remained unmatched. The CDR3 is made up of 18 amino acids. The CDR3 spells CASSDETSGQGIPAEQYF. The DNA of the CDR3 is TGTGCCAGCAGTGACGAAACTAGCGGTCAGGGGATACCGGCCGAGCAGTACTTC.

This clone came up a few times. CDR3 DNA sequence: TGTGCCAGCGCCGGTGGCAAGGGGACTGCTGGCTACACCTTC. Translated: CASAGGKGTAGYTF. V is TRBV7-9 and J is TRBJ1-2, with a weak D call TRBD1 (5 bases). In germline, CDR1 is SEHNR, CDR2 FQNEAQ (reference sequence). The CDR3 is 14 amino acids. The V and J ends lost 8 bases and 7 bases respectively, with 20 bases between them.

The J gene is TRBJ1-2, the V gene TRBV6-1; 7 bases map to TRBD1. V gave up 6 bases and J gave up 4 bases; unmatched junction bases: 5. Germline V gene data show CDR1 as MNHNS and CDR2 as SASEGT. The CDR3 spans 13 residues. CDR3 in amino acids: CASRASGGYGYTF. In DNA, the CDR3 is TGTGCCAGCAGGGCTTCAGGGGGCTATGGCTACACCTTC.

The rearrangement uses TRBV2 and TRBJ1-5, with 8 bases identical to TRBD1. The CDR3 is 14 amino acids. J gave up 6 bases and V 5 bases, and 6 bases lay outside the gene matches. Per germline, CDR1 SNHLY and CDR2 FYNNEI. The CDR3: CASSSTGGVQPQHF. As DNA, the CDR3 is TGTGCCAGCAGTTCCACAGGGGGAGTTCAGCCCCAGCATTTT. Full variable domain (remainder filled in from reference TRBV2 and TRBJ1-5): EPEVTQTPSHQVTQMGQEVILRCVPISNHLYFYWYRQILGQKVEFLVSFYNNEISEKSEIFDDQFSVERPDGSNFTLKIRSTKLEDSAMYFCASSSTGGVQPQHFGDGTRLSIL.

The genes are TRBV29-1 and TRBJ2-5; TRBD1 matches 7 bases. The end of the DNA is better explained by TRBJ2-7, so the J call may be wrong. The CDR3 is made up of 13 amino acids. In germline, CDR1 is SQVTM, CDR2 ANQGSEA. This chain's CDR3 is CSVAKGASYEQYF. The CDR3 DNA reads TGCAGCGTTGCTAAGGGGGCCTCCTACGAGCAGTACTTC.

The rearrangement joins TRBV12-5 to TRBJ2-7; D is undetermined. Germline-derived CDR1 and CDR2 are LGHNT and FRNRAP. Trimming took 0 bases from V and 3 from J, leaving 6 bases between them. The CDR3 is made up of 13 amino acids. DNA of the CDR3: TGTGCTAGTGGTTTGGTGGGCATCTACGAGCAGTACTTC. It codes for CASGLVGIYEQYF.

This clone was detected only once. At one of its ends the junction is not consistent with the germline gene, which may arise from a read error. The V and J genes are TRBV7-9 and TRBJ1-4, with D perhaps TRBD1 (5 bases). CDR3 length: 14 amino acids. Germline-derived CDR1 and CDR2 are SEHNR and FQNEAQ (reference sequence). The CDR3 region has the DNA TGTTCCAGCAGCAGGCGGGACTTGAATGAAAAACTGTTTTTT. Translated: CSSSRRDLNEKLFF.

The CDR3: CASRRQADSGNTIYF. The CDR3 DNA is TGTGCCAGTAGAAGGCAGGCTGACTCTGGAAACACCATATATTTT. V gene TRBV19 combines with J gene TRBJ1-3; no clear D. The germline V gene has CDR1 LNHDA and CDR2 SQIVND (reference sequence). V lost 6 bases, J lost 0 bases, and 12 bases lay in between. The CDR3 loop spans 15 amino acids.

V gene TRBV9 combines with J gene TRBJ1-5; D gene unclear. V lost 0 bases and J lost 3, with 4 bases in between. Looked up from germline, CDR1 is SGDLS and CDR2 is YYNGEE. The CDR3 runs to 13 residues. The CDR3 sequence is CASSVDTNQPQHF. As DNA, the CDR3 is TGTGCCAGCAGCGTAGACACCAATCAGCCCCAGCATTTT.

This clone was seen more than once but under ten times. Written as DNA, the CDR3 is TGTGCCAGCAGCTTCCCCGGGACAGGGGGAGACATTCAGTACTTC. This gives the protein CASSFPGTGGDIQYF. The V and J genes are TRBV5-6 and TRBJ2-4; 11 bases align to TRBD1. In germline, CDR1 is SGHDT, CDR2 YYEEEE. Trimming removed 2 bases from V and 8 bases from J; junction bases left unmatched: 6. There are 15 residues in the CDR3.

The V gene is TRBV12-5, the J gene TRBJ1-5; TRBD1 agrees at 7 bases. Germline values: CDR1 LGHNT, CDR2 FRNRAP. The CDR3 consists of 17 residues. Trimming at V came to 2 bases and at J to 2 bases, leaving 9 bases not matched to a gene. CDR3: CASGLITPTGGNQPQHF. CDR3 in DNA: TGTGCTAGTGGTTTGATAACCCCCACAGGGGGCAATCAGCCCCAGCATTTT.

This clone has a handful of counts. The chain is built from TRBV2 and TRBJ2-7; 9 bases line up with TRBD1. CDR1 and CDR2 from the germline V gene are SNHLY and FYNNEI. V shed 6 bases, J shed 0 bases, and the junction held 3 bases outside the gene matches. This CDR3 region has 14 residues. This CDR3 reads CASRGGQGSYEQYF. DNA for the CDR3: TGTGCCAGCAGAGGGGGACAGGGCTCCTACGAGCAGTACTTC.